This T cell receptor (beta chain) was recorded in a study of T cells in women clearing cervical HPV infection. The overall study: With HLA typing for only a few women, HLA confounding remains possible. General observations from the study: Controls had more TRBV6-7 (approximately 0.16%) than cases (roughly 0.11%).

Remarks on this clone: Its antigen remains unidentified. Read sequence stops 3 residues before the CDR3 end, and the germline J gene provides the missing end.

Profiling relied on immunoSEQ multiplex PCR, and the TCRdb table lists in-frame clones only, not all of them. In total, the table holds fewer than 35,000 clones. The CDR3 is 16 amino acids. Per germline, CDR1 MNHNS and CDR2 SASEGT. Sequences were obtained from blood buffy coat. The clonotype comes from a woman between 18 and 75 years old with a cervical HPV16 infection that either progressed to CIN3+ or cleared (not recorded which). The V and J genes are TRBV6-1 and TRBJ1-2, with 7 bases aligning to TRBD1. CDR3 sequence: CASSGGTRQGTDTYTF. Partial CDR3 DNA: TGTGCCAGCAGTGGAGGGACACGACAGGGCACAGATACC.